This T cell receptor (beta chain) was captured by sequencing in a study of T-cell reconstitution after alpha-beta-depleted transplantation in children. With V trimmed by 4 bases and J by 5 bases, 5 bases remained unmatched. The CDR3 is 13 amino acids. CDR1 and CDR2 from the germline V gene are GTSNPN and SVGIG (reference sequence). The TCRbeta library incorporated unique molecular identifiers. TCRdb ran MiXCR on the PCR reads and lists one entry per CDR3 protein. Among hundreds of thousands of distinct CDR3 sequences listed, roughly 16% were seen once. This clonotype was detected only once. The sequence derives from a male patient aged 2 to 9 who had a stem cell transplant for acute lymphoblastic leukemia, so the T cells may come from the graft donor. This chain joins TRBV30 and TRBJ2-1; 7 nucleotides align to TRBD2. The sequencing used PBMCs, mostly from graft donor cells, collected 360 days after TCRalphabeta/CD19-depleted stem cell transplant. The CDR3 region is CAWNPSGNNEQFF. Here the CDR3 DNA reads TGTGCCTGGAATCCCAGCGGGAACAATGAGCAGTTCTTC.